A selection of T cell receptor beta chains follows, all from one sample in a study of T cells in Graves' hyperthyroidism and ophthalmopathy. Each CDR3 protein is one row after TCRdb ran MiXCR on the multiplex PCR reads. In the table there are roughly 570,000 distinct CDR3 sequences, roughly 46% of which are singletons. Sequencing used peripheral blood or thyroid tissue (not recorded which). The receptor set was obtained from an adult woman with Graves' disease, either hyperthyroidism or ophthalmopathy (not recorded which). The CDR3 runs from the conserved cysteine through the conserved F or W. The order of the fields is V gene, D gene, J gene, clone size, CDR3 DNA, CDR3 protein. The D gene is left open where the match is weak. Clone sizes are given selectively: once, few, many, or a class where the clone is expanded.

TRBV10-2,.,TRBJ1-1,.,TGCGCCAGCAGTGAGATTCCAGGAAGATTAAGGAACACTGAAGCTTTCTTT,CASSEIPGRLRNTEAFF
TRBV20-1,.,TRBJ1-4,.,TGCAGTGCTAGAGATCTGGGGCGAAATCTTCTAAATGAAAAACTGTTTTTT,CSARDLGRNLLNEKLFF
TRBV5-4,TRBD2,TRBJ2-7,.,TGTGCCAGCAGCTTGGACGGGAGGAACGAGCAGTACTTC,CASSLDGRNEQYF
TRBV5-4,.,TRBJ2-2,.,TGTGCCGGCAGCTTAGGGAACACCGGGGAGCTGTTTTTT,CAGSLGNTGELFF
TRBV12-3/TRBV12-4,.,TRBJ2-5,once,TGTGCCAGCAGTTTGGTGGGCCACAATCAGCCCCAGTACTTC,CASSLVGHNQPQYF
TRBV7-6,TRBD1,TRBJ1-6,many,TGTGCCAGCAGCTTAGCAGGGGGCCTGAATTCACCCCTCCACTTT,CASSLAGGLNSPLHF
TRBV2,.,TRBJ2-3,few,TGTGCCAGCAGTGAGGGCTGGAGGGGGTCAGATACGCAGTATTTT,CASSEGWRGSDTQYF
TRBV24-1,.,TRBJ1-2,many,TGTGCCACCAGTGATCCCCCAGGCAGCCCTGGCTACACCTTC,CATSDPPGSPGYTF
TRBV2,TRBD1,TRBJ1-4,many,TGTGCCAGCTCCGGGACAGGGAATGAAAAACTGTTTTTT,CASSGTGNEKLFF
TRBV2,.,TRBJ1-5,many,TGTGCCAGCCAAAGTGACGCAAATCAGCCCCAGCATTTT,CASQSDANQPQHF
TRBV20-1,TRBD1,TRBJ1-1,.,TGCAGTGCTAGGGACAGGGGGCAAGAAACTGAAGCTTTCTTT,CSARDRGQETEAFF
TRBV10-3,.,TRBJ1-5,many,TGTGCCATCAGTGGTGCGGGGGGCAATCAGCCCCAGCATTTT,CAISGAGGNQPQHF
TRBV19,.,TRBJ1-4,few,TGTGCCAGTAGTATAGGATCGGCCAATGAAAAACTGCTTTTT,CASSIGSANEKLLF
TRBV3-1,.,TRBJ2-7,few,TGTGCCAGCAGCCATGGGGGGTCCTACGAGCAGTACTTC,CASSHGGSYEQYF
TRBV10-3,.,TRBJ1-5,once,TGTGCCATCAGTGACTGGGGGCATAGCAATCAGCCCCAGCATTTT,CAISDWGHSNQPQHF
TRBV2,.,TRBJ2-1,.,TGTGCCAGCTTAAGGGGGGCCTACAATGAGCAGTTCTTC,CASLRGAYNEQFF
TRBV10-3,TRBD1,TRBJ1-1,few,TGTGCCATCAGTGAGGCGGGACAGAACATCGCTGAAGCTTTCTTT,CAISEAGQNIAEAFF
TRBV9,.,TRBJ2-7,.,TGTGCCACCTCCCCTCGGGACGCAGATGTCGAGCAGTACTTC,CATSPRDADVEQYF
TRBV28,.,TRBJ2-7,.,TGTGCCAGCAGTTTATCCCTACGGACACTCTCCTACGAGCAGTACTTC,CASSLSLRTLSYEQYF
TRBV20-1,.,TRBJ1-3,.,TGCAGTGCTAGTTCGTCCCACCTTCGTATCTCTGGAAACACCATATATTTT,CSASSSHLRISGNTIYF
TRBV12-3/TRBV12-4,.,TRBJ1-2,.,TGTGCCAGTGGACAGCGCGACTCTGGAAACACCTTC,CASGQRDSGNTF
TRBV24-1,.,TRBJ1-1,.,TGTGCCACCGCATACGAGACCACTGAAGCTTTCTTT,CATAYETTEAFF